Below, one T cell receptor (beta chain) is given with its context. The CDR3 runs to 13 residues. The ends were cut back, 5 bases at V and 3 bases at J, with 11 bases in the middle. Looked up from germline, CDR1 is SGHVS and CDR2 is FQNEAQ. TCRdb keeps only in-frame clones here, not all; method: immunoSEQ multiplex PCR. Of about 60,000 clones listed, 90% are singletons. This specimen belongs to a study of control samples from healthy donors and cancer patients. The clonotype comes from a woman aged 50 to 60 with colorectal cancer. This rearrangement joins TRBV7-8 to TRBJ2-7; D unclear. The sequencing sample was made of PBMCs. CDR3 sequence reads: CASSELKGYEQYF. DNA for the CDR3: TGTGCCAGCAGCGAATTAAAGGGCTACGAGCAGTACTTC.